Below are 14 T cell receptor beta chains sequenced from a single sample in a study of T cells in Graves' hyperthyroidism and ophthalmopathy. TCR beta CDR3 region amplification was performed from RNA transcripts. Using the HTBI primer set, a first-round RT-PCR was run on the TCR CDR3. TCRdb fed the multiplex PCR reads into MiXCR, producing one record per CDR3 protein. Found here are 300,000 to 400,000 distinct CDR3 sequences, roughly 18% of them singletons; the top ten hold approximately 49%. The specimen sequenced was blood. The receptors were sampled from a woman aged 45-59 years with Graves' hyperthyroidism.

Turning to this clonotype: This is likely a read error, given that the CDR3 carries no conserved phenylalanine or tryptophan at its end. V is TRBV12-3 or TRBV12-4 and J is TRBJ2-7; D call uncertain. V was clipped by 3 bases and J by 0 bases, with 12 bases between them. The CDR3 extends over 15 amino acids. CDR3 in amino acids: CASSFTSASSYEQYS. In nucleotides, the CDR3 is TGTGCCAGCAGTTTTACGTCCGCGAGCTCCTACGAGCAGTACTCC.

This clonotype appeared many times. CDR3 DNA sequence: TGCAGCGTCGAAAGCGGGGGATTGGAGACCCAGTACTTC. It encodes CSVESGGLETQYF. J is TRBJ2-5 and V is TRBV29-1; 8 nucleotides match TRBD2. This CDR3 comprises 13 residues. Germline V gene data show CDR1 as SQVTM and CDR2 as ANQGSEA. J lost 5 bases, V lost 6 bases, and 8 bases had no gene match.

In the case of this clonotype: A much larger clone differs by one base, so this may be a read error. The chain is built from TRBV11-2 and TRBJ2-7, with a possible D match to TRBD2 (5 bases). The ends were cut back, 4 bases at V and 6 bases at J, with 13 bases in the middle. The CDR3 consists of 13 residues. Looked up from germline, CDR1 is SGHAT and CDR2 is FQNNGV. The CDR3 DNA is TGTGCCAGCAGCTCCCCCGGGGTTGTCGAGCAGTACTTC. Translating it yields CASSSPGVVEQYF.

In this sample, this clonotype turned up a few times. The CDR3 DNA follows: TGTGCCAGCAAGCCCGGGGGCCTACCCACAGATACGCAGTATTTT. Its translation is CASKPGGLPTDTQYF. V gene TRBV27 combines with J gene TRBJ2-3; the D call may be TRBD1 or TRBD2 (6 bases each). Trimming shortened V by 7 bases and J by 2 bases, and 16 bases separated the two germline ends. Germline-derived CDR1 and CDR2 are MNHEY and SMNVEV (reference sequence). This CDR3 region has 15 residues.

This clonotype was seen many times. J is TRBJ1-1 and V is TRBV6-6, with D uncertain. The CDR3 contains 15 residues. Germline loops: CDR1 MNHNY, CDR2 SVGAGI (reference sequence). The V end lost 2 bases, the J end lost 0 bases, and 10 bases lay between the germline ends. CDR3 region: CASSYRTYLNTEAFF. The CDR3 DNA sequence: TGTGCCAGCAGTTACCGGACGTACCTGAACACTGAAGCTTTCTTT.

To note about this clonotype: Possible read error: a much larger clone is one base away. CDR3 amino acids: CASGLGFETQYF. The CDR3 DNA sequence: TGTGCCAGCGGCTTAGGGTTCGAGACCCAGTACTTC. This chain joins TRBV11-2 and TRBJ2-5, with unresolved D. This CDR3 contains 12 residues. Germline CDR1 is SGHAT and CDR2 is FQNNGV.

This sequence joins TRBV29-1 and TRBJ2-3, with 9 bases lining up with TRBD1. Germline V gene lookup returns CDR1 SQVTM and CDR2 ANQGSEA. The CDR3 is 13 amino acids. J gave up 6 bases and V 1 base, and 2 bases lay outside the gene matches. This CDR3 reads CSVEGTGVDTQYF. DNA for the CDR3: TGCAGCGTTGAAGGGACAGGGGTTGATACGCAGTATTTT.

Note on this clonotype: Possible read error: a much larger clone is one base away. The chain employs TRBV30 and TRBJ2-7, with D maybe TRBD1 (7 bases). The CDR3 covers 14 residues. Per germline, CDR1 GTSNPN and CDR2 SVGIG (reference sequence). V lost 5 bases and J 3 bases, leaving 17 bases between the germline ends. The CDR3 DNA sequence: TGTGCCTGGGCCCTCCAGGGGGGTAACTACGAGCAGTACTTC. It encodes CAWALQGGNYEQYF.

There are a few counts of this clonotype. The rearrangement links TRBV3-1 to TRBJ2-1, with 11 bases aligning to TRBD2. CDR3 length equals 17 residues. Germline V gene sequence: CDR1 LGHDT, CDR2 YNNKEL (reference sequence). Trimming removed 2 bases from V and 4 bases from J; junction bases left unmatched: 7. The CDR3 is CASSQPGLAEKYNEQFF. CDR3 DNA sequence: TGTGCCAGCAGCCAACCGGGACTAGCGGAAAAATACAATGAGCAGTTCTTC.

This chain connects TRBV6-2 or TRBV6-3 to TRBJ2-3; TRBD2 aligns across 13 bases. The CDR3 is made up of 15 amino acids. Looked up from germline, CDR1 is MNHEY and CDR2 is SVGEGT. V shed 7 bases, J shed 6 bases, and the junction held 7 bases outside the gene matches. As DNA, the CDR3 is TGTGCCAGCATTTTACTAGCGGGAGGGTCCGATACGCAGTATTTT. Its protein is CASILLAGGSDTQYF.

V usage is TRBV6-5 and J usage is TRBJ2-3; 11 bases are shared with TRBD2. V trimming: 0 bases; J trimming: 2 bases; junction bases outside the gene matches: 10. Germline lookup yields CDR1 MNHEY and CDR2 SVGAGI. The CDR3 extends over 19 amino acids. The CDR3 sequence is CASSYSIAGGPRLTDTQYF. The CDR3 nucleotides are TGTGCCAGCAGTTACTCGATAGCGGGAGGGCCCCGGCTCACAGATACGCAGTATTTT.

There are a few counts of this clonotype. Here the CDR3 reads CATSRDNLSPGDEAFF. CDR3 nucleotide sequence: TGTGCCACCAGCAGGGACAATCTAAGCCCCGGAGATGAAGCTTTCTTT. The chain carries TRBV15 and TRBJ1-1; tentatively, D is TRBD1 (5 bases). Germline V gives CDR1 LNHNV, CDR2 YYDKDF (reference sequence). CDR3 length: 16 residues. Trimming took off 3 bases at V and 7 bases at J, with 21 bases between the two ends.

This clonotype turned up a few times. The chain links TRBV19 to TRBJ2-7, with 10 bases fitting TRBD2. From germline, CDR1 is LNHDA and CDR2 SQIVND (reference sequence). This CDR3 has 16 amino acids. The ends lost 0 bases at V and 2 bases at J; junction bases unmatched: 4. CDR3 DNA sequence: TGTGCCAGTAGTATAGAAGGGACTAGCGCCACCTACGAGCAGTACTTC. Translation: CASSIEGTSATYEQYF. Together with reference TRBV19 and TRBJ2-7, the CDR3 gives the full variable domain: DGGITQSPKYLFRKEGQNVTLSCEQNLNHDAMYWYRQDPGQGLRLIYYSQIVNDFQKGDIAEGYSVSREKKESFPLTVTSAQKNPTAFYLCASSIEGTSATYEQYFGPGTRLTVT.

This clonotype has a handful of counts. The chain combines TRBV9 with TRBJ2-2, with 8 bases that match TRBD2. CDR3 length: 15 residues. After removal of 1 base from V and 7 bases from J, the junction contained 6 bases not matched to a gene. The germline V gene has CDR1 SGDLS and CDR2 YYNGEE. The CDR3 is CASSVYGRADGELFF. The DNA for the CDR3 is TGTGCCAGCAGCGTATACGGGAGGGCCGACGGGGAGCTGTTTTTT.